This is a list of T cell receptor beta chains from one sample in a study of radiotherapy plus CTLA-4 blockade in lung cancer. Profiled with immunoSEQ multiplex PCR; TCRdb holds only in-frame clones, not every one. The sample includes 43,000 or so clones, 73% of them seen just once. The sequencing here drew on peripheral blood, taken from a patient treated with radiotherapy plus ipilimumab. The receptors derive from a human donor with non-small cell lung cancer who had a complete response to radiotherapy plus ipilimumab. Both conserved end residues are part of each CDR3. The D gene is left open where the match is weak. Some rows have no size entry. The others give once, few or many, or a class for an expanded clone.

j_gene | abundance | v_gene | d_gene | CDR3aa | CDR3nt
TRBJ2-6 | - | TRBV7-3 | TRBD1 | CASSTTGTGSGANVLTF | TGTGCCAGCAGCACCACCGGGACAGGGTCCGGGGCCAACGTCCTGACTTTC
TRBJ1-5 | once | TRBV6-1 | - | CASSLRRGADQPQHF | TGTGCCAGCAGTCTTCGTCGGGGGGCGGATCAGCCCCAGCATTTT
TRBJ2-2 | - | TRBV9 | TRBD2 | CASSEGLAGGPTGELFF | TGTGCCAGCAGCGAGGGACTAGCGGGAGGGCCCACCGGGGAGCTGTTTTTT
TRBJ2-3 | few | TRBV5-1 | - | CASSLKYTDTQYF | TGCGCCAGCAGCCTTAAATATACAGATACGCAGTATTTT
TRBJ1-1 | - | TRBV30 | - | CAWSGPRRTEAFF | TGTGCCTGGAGTGGTCCGAGGCGCACTGAAGCTTTCTTT
TRBJ2-4 | - | TRBV19 | TRBD2 | CASSITSGTIVGDIQYF | TGTGCCAGTAGTATCACTAGCGGCACCATCGTTGGTGACATTCAGTACTTC
TRBJ1-2 | - | TRBV29-1 | TRBD1 | CSVQTGQVSINGYTF | TGCAGCGTGCAGACTGGACAGGTTTCGATCAATGGCTACACCTTC
TRBJ1-1 | few | TRBV7-6 | - | CASSLGGVTEAFF | TGTGCCAGCAGCTTAGGCGGGGTCACTGAAGCTTTCTTT
TRBJ1-6 | - | TRBV18 | TRBD1 | CASSLDRSSYNSPLHF | TGTGCCAGCTCATTGGACAGGAGCTCCTATAATTCACCCCTCCACTTT
TRBJ1-4 | - | TRBV2 | - | CASSEGPVEKLFF | TGTGCCAGCAGTGAAGGTCCAGTTGAAAAACTGTTTTTT
TRBJ1-1 | few | TRBV5-1 | - | CASSLAGDTEAFF | TGCGCCAGCAGCCTGGCAGGGGACACTGAAGCTTTCTTT
TRBJ2-4 | - | TRBV7-8 | - | CASSSGGLSGTLAKNIQYF | TGTGCCAGCAGCTCCGGGGGACTTTCCGGAACTCTAGCCAAAAACATTCAGTACTTC
TRBJ1-4 | few | TRBV6-5 | TRBD1 | CASSRDRTNEKLFF | TGTGCCAGCAGCCGGGACAGAACAAATGAAAAACTGTTTTTT
TRBJ1-1 | - | TRBV9 | - | CASSVVAWPDKAAFF | TGTGCCAGCAGCGTAGTCGCTTGGCCTGACAAGGCGGCTTTCTTT
TRBJ1-3 | - | TRBV6-5 | - | CASSYGPGNTIYF | TGTGCCAGCAGTTACGGCCCAGGAAACACCATATATTTT
TRBJ2-5 | - | TRBV6-5 | TRBD2 | CASRLAGGFQETQYF | TGTGCCAGCAGACTAGCGGGAGGGTTCCAAGAGACCCAGTACTTC
TRBJ2-5 | once | TRBV5-5 | - | CASSVVDFQETQYF | TGTGCCAGCAGCGTCGTGGACTTCCAAGAGACCCAGTACTTC
TRBJ2-2 | once | TRBV7-3 | - | CASSWGQGGKELFF | TGTGCCAGCAGCTGGGGACAAGGCGGAAAGGAGCTGTTTTTT
TRBJ2-3 | - | TRBV7-2 | TRBD2 | CASSLFAGGLFVLDTQYF | TGTGCCAGCAGCTTATTCGCGGGGGGGCTTTTTGTCTTAGATACGCAGTATTTT
TRBJ2-7 | - | TRBV5-1 | TRBD2 | CASSARLAGAYEQYF | TGCGCCAGCAGCGCTAGACTAGCGGGAGCCTACGAGCAGTACTTC
TRBJ2-7 | - | TRBV5-5 | - | CASSLLRDSYEQYF | TGTGCCAGCAGCTTGCTCCGGGACTCCTACGAGCAGTACTTC
TRBJ1-3 | - | TRBV19 | - | CASRSPGGSSGNTIYF | TGTGCCAGTAGATCGCCGGGGGGCAGCTCTGGAAACACCATATATTTT
TRBJ1-2 | - | TRBV27 | TRBD1 | CASSFAYRGPGYGYTF | TGTGCCAGCAGCTTTGCGTACAGGGGCCCCGGGTATGGCTACACCTTC
TRBJ1-5 | - | TRBV7-9 | - | CASSLSNQPQHF | TGTGCCAGCAGTCTCAGTAATCAGCCCCAGCATTTT
TRBJ2-5 | few | TRBV5-4 | TRBD1 | CASSFDRGETQYF | TGTGCCAGCAGCTTCGACAGGGGCGAGACCCAGTACTTC
TRBJ2-1 | - | TRBV5-1 | TRBD2 | CASSWLAAYNEQFF | TGCGCCAGCAGCTGGCTAGCGGCGTACAATGAGCAGTTCTTC
TRBJ2-7 | - | TRBV5-1 | TRBD1 | CASSKLRDRPAYEQYF | TGCGCCAGCAGCAAACTCCGGGACAGGCCTGCCTACGAGCAGTACTTC
TRBJ1-5 | - | TRBV30 | - | CAWSVWERSQPQHF | TGTGCCTGGAGTGTCTGGGAGCGGAGTCAGCCCCAGCATTTT
TRBJ2-7 | - | TRBV7-9 | TRBD2 | CASSPTSGSTYEQYF | TGTGCCAGCAGCCCAACTAGCGGGAGTACCTACGAGCAGTACTTC
TRBJ2-7 | - | TRBV23-1 | TRBD1 | CASSQWGDRGTSYEQYF | TGCGCCAGCAGTCAATGGGGGGACAGGGGAACCTCCTACGAGCAGTACTTC
TRBJ2-1 | - | TRBV5-1 | TRBD1 | CASRYGQGAFDEQFF | TGCGCCAGCAGATACGGACAGGGGGCATTCGATGAGCAGTTCTTC
TRBJ2-3 | - | TRBV2 | TRBD2 | CASSGLAGGPSTDTQYF | TGTGCCAGCAGTGGGCTAGCGGGGGGGCCTAGCACAGATACGCAGTATTTT
TRBJ1-5 | medium-sized | TRBV5-6 | TRBD1 | CASSFRQGGNQPQHF | TGTGCCAGCAGCTTCCGACAGGGCGGCAATCAGCCCCAGCATTTT
TRBJ1-5 | few | TRBV5-8 | - | CASSLSGLLDQPQHF | TGTGCCAGCAGCTTGTCGGGACTCCTGGATCAGCCCCAGCATTTT
TRBJ2-1 | - | TRBV5-1 | - | CASSLPSSRGLSPFF | TGCGCCAGCAGCTTACCGAGTAGTAGGGGCCTAAGCCCGTTCTTC
TRBJ2-1 | - | TRBV6-6 | TRBD2 | CASSASGGGGEQFF | TGTGCCAGCAGCGCTAGCGGGGGGGGTGGTGAGCAGTTCTTC
TRBJ2-7 | - | TRBV2 | TRBD1 | CASSTGQKDYEQYF | TGTGCCAGCAGTACGGGACAGAAGGACTACGAGCAGTACTTC
TRBJ2-1 | - | TRBV7-3 | TRBD2 | CASSTRTSGVYNEQFF | TGTGCCAGCAGCACCCGGACTAGCGGGGTATACAATGAGCAGTTCTTC
TRBJ2-7 | few | TRBV5-5 | - | CASSSGSYEQYF | TGTGCCAGCAGCTCGGGTTCCTACGAGCAGTACTTC
TRBJ2-3 | once | TRBV14 | - | CASSQPSPGSTDTQYF | TGTGCCAGCAGCCAGCCAAGTCCGGGTAGCACAGATACGCAGTATTTT
TRBJ2-1 | once | TRBV5-4 | - | CASSLDTVVFEQFF | TGTGCCAGCAGCCTTGACACAGTTGTGTTTGAGCAGTTCTTC
TRBJ1-2 | - | TRBV6-6 | TRBD1 | CASSRTRGQDYGYTF | TGTGCCAGCAGCAGGACTAGGGGACAGGACTATGGCTACACCTTC
TRBJ2-7 | - | TRBV4-1 | - | CASSQGQGPAHSYEQYF | TGCGCCAGCAGCCAAGGACAAGGTCCCGCTCACTCCTACGAGCAGTACTTC
TRBJ2-1 | medium-sized | TRBV9 | TRBD2 | CASSVDPLTSGRVYNEQFF | TGTGCCAGCAGCGTAGACCCTCTGACTAGCGGGAGGGTCTACAATGAGCAGTTCTTC
TRBJ1-1 | - | TRBV10-2 | - | CASRSSQGSAEAFF | TGCGCCAGCAGAAGTAGCCAAGGTTCGGCTGAAGCTTTCTTT
TRBJ1-6 | - | TRBV5-8 | TRBD1 | CASGKGQGYSPLHF | TGTGCCAGCGGCAAGGGACAGGGGTATTCACCCCTCCACTTT
TRBJ2-7 | - | TRBV29-1 | - | CSVEDSSYEQYF | TGCAGCGTTGAAGATAGTAGCTACGAGCAGTACTTC
TRBJ2-6 | - | TRBV7-2 | - | CASSFGGSGANVLTF | TGTGCCAGCAGCTTTGGCGGCTCTGGGGCCAACGTCCTGACTTTC
TRBJ2-6 | - | TRBV9 | - | CASSVGNQGSGANVLTF | TGTGCCAGCAGCGTAGGAAACCAGGGATCTGGGGCCAACGTCCTGACTTTC
TRBJ2-1 | - | TRBV18 | TRBD1 | CASSPLGTGGRNEQFF | TGTGCCAGCTCACCACTGGGGACAGGGGGTAGGAATGAGCAGTTCTTC
TRBJ1-6 | - | TRBV27 | TRBD1 | CASSLQGAGSSYNSPLHF | TGTGCCAGCAGTTTACAGGGGGCAGGAAGCTCCTATAATTCCCCCCTCCACTTT
TRBJ2-7 | - | TRBV13 | TRBD2 | CASSARTSGRAGEQYF | TGTGCCAGCAGCGCCCGGACTAGCGGGCGGGCCGGCGAGCAGTACTTC
TRBJ2-2 | - | TRBV2 | - | CASRDNSFITGELFF | TGTGCCAGCAGGGATAATAGCTTCATCACCGGGGAGCTGTTTTTT
TRBJ1-4 | few | TRBV6-6 | TRBD1 | CASSYLGQGILFF | TGTGCCAGCAGTTACTTAGGACAGGGCATACTGTTTTTT
TRBJ1-3 | - | TRBV7-2 | - | CASSLVRGGNTIYF | TGTGCCAGCAGCTTAGTGCGGGGTGGAAACACCATATATTTT